The 17 T cell receptor beta chains in this list originate from one sample, sequenced in a study of CD8 T cells in ankylosing spondylitis. TCRdb re-called the 5' RACE reads with MiXCR, one entry per CDR3 protein. The sample shows roughly 150,000 distinct CDR3 sequences, 6% to 8.5% of them seen only once. The sample comprised blood, either unsorted or a sorted T cell fraction (not recorded which). Receptors originate from a female donor with ankylosing spondylitis or in good health (not recorded which).

This clonotype was observed many times. The chain employs TRBV18 and TRBJ2-5; possibly TRBD2 for D (6 bases). Deletions cut 6 bases from V and 1 base from J, with 18 bases between. The CDR3 has 16 residues. CDR1 KGHSH and CDR2 LQKENI come from the germline V gene. CDR3: CASSSLLGTFQETQYF. The CDR3 nucleotides read TGTGCCAGCTCTTCACTTTTAGGGACTTTCCAAGAGACCCAGTACTTC.

This clonotype was observed a handful of times. The chain links TRBV2 to TRBJ2-5, with 7 bases lining up with TRBD1. Germline V gene sequence: CDR1 SNHLY, CDR2 FYNNEI. The CDR3 runs 14 residues. The J segment lost 5 bases and the V segment lost 4 bases, leaving 7 bases of the junction unmatched. In nucleotides, the CDR3 is TGTGCCAGCAGTGCCGACGGCAGGGGGGAGACCCAGTACTTC. It yields the protein CASSADGRGETQYF.

This clonotype was counted a few times. The chain recombines TRBV20-1 with TRBJ1-1, with 11 nucleotides matching TRBD1. J lost 4 bases, V lost 5 bases, and 9 bases had no gene match. Germline V CDR1 and CDR2: DFQATT, SNEGSKA (reference sequence). This CDR3 has 15 amino acids. DNA for the CDR3: TGCAGTGCTCGAACAACTGGACAGGGGGCCACTGAAGCTTTCTTT. It encodes CSARTTGQGATEAFF.

This clonotype was seen ten or more times. This chain links TRBV12-3 or TRBV12-4 with TRBJ1-2; 9 positions match TRBD1. The CDR3 contains 16 residues. V lost 6 bases, J lost 5 bases, and 13 bases stayed unmatched. In DNA, the CDR3 is TGTGCCAGCAGCCCCCGGGACAGGGCGACCACTTATGGCTACACCTTC. It yields the protein CASSPRDRATTYGYTF.

This clonotype occurred many times. This chain connects TRBV29-1 to TRBJ1-1; 9 positions agree with TRBD1. This CDR3 contains 13 residues. Trimming removed 7 bases from V and 8 bases from J; junction bases left unmatched: 11. Germline CDR1 is SQVTM and CDR2 is ANQGSEA. CDR3 nucleotides: TGCAGCGGGGAAGGGACAGGGCTTGCAGAAGCTTTCTTT. Translating it yields CSGEGTGLAEAFF.

In regard to this clonotype: One base away lies a much larger clone, so this may be a sequencing read error. V usage is TRBV28 and J usage is TRBJ2-6; tentative D call: TRBD2 (6 bases). Germline CDR1 and CDR2: MDHEN and SYDVKM. This CDR3 has 14 residues. The CDR3 DNA reads TGTGCCAGCACTCCGGGGACTGGGGCCAACGTCCCGACTTTC. Amino acid sequence: CASTPGTGANVPTF.

This clonotype was detected many times. J is TRBJ1-1 and V is TRBV6-1; 8 bases are shared with TRBD1. Germline CDR1 reads MNHNS; CDR2 reads SASEGT. With V trimmed by 6 bases and J by 4 bases, 4 bases remained unmatched. The CDR3 sequence is 13 residues long. CDR3 amino acids: CASRDRDLTEAFF. The CDR3 DNA sequence: TGTGCCAGCAGGGACAGGGACCTCACTGAAGCTTTCTTT.

This clonotype was observed many times. The CDR3 sequence is CSAMPGAGTDTQYF. DNA of the CDR3: TGCAGTGCTATGCCGGGGGCCGGCACAGATACGCAGTATTTT. The rearrangement joins TRBV20-1 to TRBJ2-3; D is perhaps TRBD1 or TRBD2 (6 bases each). There are 14 residues in the CDR3. The V end was cut by 4 bases, the J end by 1 base, with 12 bases between. Germline V gene sequence: CDR1 DFQATT, CDR2 SNEGSKA (reference sequence).

This clonotype was detected many times. The chain joins TRBV9 to TRBJ1-1, with 8 bases aligning to TRBD1. The CDR3 is made up of 14 amino acids. V shed 0 bases and J 6 bases; nucleotides not matched to a gene: 4. Germline lookup yields CDR1 SGDLS and CDR2 YYNGEE. The CDR3 here is CASSVGQGIAEAFF. The CDR3 nucleotides read TGTGCCAGCAGCGTAGGACAGGGGATCGCTGAAGCTTTCTTT.

This clonotype has at least ten counts. This chain joins TRBV4-1 and TRBJ1-5; perhaps TRBD1 as D (5 bases). The germline V and J ends were trimmed by 0 bases and 4 bases, with 16 bases remaining between them. Germline V gene data show CDR1 as MGHRA and CDR2 as YSYEKL. CDR3 length: 17 amino acids. CDR3 residues: CASSQDHRGAPNQPQHF. CDR3 nucleotide sequence: TGCGCCAGCAGCCAAGATCATCGAGGGGCTCCGAATCAGCCCCAGCATTTT.

This clonotype was picked up many times. This chain joins TRBV12-3 or TRBV12-4 and TRBJ2-1; 7 bases line up with TRBD1. The CDR3 is made up of 15 amino acids. V gave up 6 bases and J gave up 6 bases; unmatched junction bases: 11. The CDR3 spells CASRGRQGGFNEQFF. CDR3 nucleotide sequence: TGTGCCAGCAGGGGACGACAGGGCGGGTTCAATGAGCAGTTCTTC.

This clonotype has ten or more counts. The genes are TRBV5-1 and TRBJ2-7, with 10 bases identical to TRBD2. This CDR3 comprises 16 residues. V shed 0 bases, J shed 1 base, and the junction held 4 bases outside the gene matches. Germline lookup yields CDR1 SGHRS and CDR2 YFSETQ. In DNA, the CDR3 is TGCGCCAGCAGCTTGGCTCTAGCGGGGGAATCCTACGAGCAGTACTTC. As protein: CASSLALAGESYEQYF.

There are many counts of this clonotype. This chain joins TRBV3-1 and TRBJ2-2; D remains ambiguous. This CDR3 has 12 residues. Looked up from germline, CDR1 is LGHDT and CDR2 is YNNKEL (reference sequence). V was pared by 0 bases and J by 8 bases, with 4 bases between. CDR3 sequence (DNA): TGTGCCAGCAGCCAAGATGTGGGGGAGCTGTTTTTT. It specifies CASSQDVGELFF.

This clonotype was counted at least ten times. CDR3 loop: CASGYPAGEAFF. The CDR3 DNA reads TGTGCCAGCGGGTACCCGGCCGGTGAAGCTTTCTTT. The V gene is TRBV6-2 or TRBV6-3, the J gene TRBJ1-1; D gene ambiguous. From germline, CDR1 is MNHEY and CDR2 SVGEGT. Trimming left V 8 bases short and J 7 bases short, with 14 bases between. The CDR3 has 12 residues.

Many counts were recorded for this clonotype. The rearrangement joins TRBV12-3 or TRBV12-4 to TRBJ2-1, with 7 bases fitting TRBD1. V gave up 10 bases and J gave up 0 bases; unmatched junction bases: 6. The CDR3 runs 14 residues. The CDR3 spells CATQGLSSYNEQFF. The CDR3 DNA sequence: TGTGCCACACAGGGGTTAAGCTCCTACAATGAGCAGTTCTTC.

This clonotype was recorded a few times. This chain links TRBV12-3 or TRBV12-4 with TRBJ2-1, with a weak D call TRBD2 (5 bases). With 8 bases removed from V and 4 bases from J, the gap between germline ends came to 15 bases. CDR3 length equals 14 residues. DNA of the CDR3: TGTGCCAGCGCCGGCGGGCCAAGGTACAATGAGCAGTTCTTC. It translates to CASAGGPRYNEQFF.

This chain connects TRBV18 to TRBJ2-7, with 7 bases identical to TRBD1. V dropped 4 bases and J dropped 8; count of bases not matched to a gene: 5. Per germline, CDR1 KGHSH and CDR2 LQKENI. This CDR3 is built from 12 residues. The CDR3 DNA follows: TGTGCCAGCTCACAGACAGGGAACAAGCAGTACTTC. This codes for CASSQTGNKQYF. The whole variable domain, remainder taken from reference TRBV18 and TRBJ2-7, is NAGVMQNPRHLVRRRGQEARLRCSPMKGHSHVYWYRQLPEEGLKFMVYLQKENIIDESGMPKERFSAEFPKEGPSILRIQQVVRGDSAAYFCASSQTGNKQYFGPGTRLTVT.